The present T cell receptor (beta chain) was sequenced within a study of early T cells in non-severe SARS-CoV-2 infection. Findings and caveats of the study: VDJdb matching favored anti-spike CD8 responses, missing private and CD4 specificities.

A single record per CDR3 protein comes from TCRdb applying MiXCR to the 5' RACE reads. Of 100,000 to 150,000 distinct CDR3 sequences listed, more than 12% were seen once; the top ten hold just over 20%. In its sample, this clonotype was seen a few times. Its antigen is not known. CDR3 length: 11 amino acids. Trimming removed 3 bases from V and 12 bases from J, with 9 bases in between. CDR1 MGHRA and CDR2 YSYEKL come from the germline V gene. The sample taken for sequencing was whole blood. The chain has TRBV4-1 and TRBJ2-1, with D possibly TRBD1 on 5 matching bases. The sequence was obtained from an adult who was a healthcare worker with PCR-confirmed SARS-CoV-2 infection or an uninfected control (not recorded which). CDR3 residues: CASSHGRGQFF. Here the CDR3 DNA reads TGCGCCAGCAGCCATGGAAGGGGGCAGTTCTTC.